This entry describes one TCR beta chain. The data stem from a study of blood T cell repertoires in COVID-19. On the study more broadly: Whether acute or convalescent, the COVID-19 samples came from the United States, Italy and Spain. From T cells, B-cell-depleted T cells, or PBMCs came the material, which was cDNA or gDNA.

How the authors handled the data: Reference gene primer amplification yielded estimated nucleated cell counts. Method: immunoSEQ multiplex PCR; TCRdb's copy keeps in-frame clones and lacks some. V and J calls and clone size come straight from that table; D and trimming were deduced from the DNA. The data contain about 300,000 clones, 70% to 90% of them singletons. This TCR derives from a man younger than 35 who had recovered from COVID-19. The source material was peripheral blood.

The CDR3 nucleotides read TGTGCCAGCAGCCAACCCTTCGGAGGTCAGCCCCAGCATTTT. Translated, it gives CASSQPFGGQPQHF. The gene calls are TRBV16 and TRBJ1-5; D ambiguous. Trimming removed 2 bases at V and 6 bases at J, with 11 bases between. Germline CDR1 and CDR2: KGHSY and FQNENV. The CDR3 has 14 residues.